This TCR beta chain was observed in a study of PD-L1 blockade in urothelial cancer. Whole-study context: Patients had undergone 0 to 3 prior chemotherapy regimens. Across blood samples, T cells had a median count of 141,255.

Study results and caveats: When pretreatment blood TCR clonality was below the median, it predicted better survival.

Every PCR got spiked synthetic TCR analog templates. Some clones are missing from TCRdb's copy, which holds only in-frame ones; the method was immunoSEQ multiplex PCR. The repertoire holds about 51,000 clones, with more than 75% as singletons. The germline V gene encodes CDR1 SGHTA and CDR2 FQGNSA. The CDR3 spans 14 residues. V lost 5 bases to trimming and J lost 1 base, with 12 bases between them. Remarks on this clone: The antigen is unknown.

This receptor was taken from a man in his 60s with urothelial cancer. V and J are TRBV7-2 and TRBJ2-7, with D possibly being TRBD1 (5 bases). The sample in question was PBMCs, obtained around atezolizumab (anti-PD-L1) treatment. The CDR3 nucleotides read TGTGCCAGCAGCACCTTACCAGGGTCCTACGAGCAGTACTTC. It encodes CASSTLPGSYEQYF.